The 13 T cell receptor beta chains reported below all come from one sample, sequenced in a study of T cells expressing NK-cell markers. Reanalyzing the 5' RACE reads, TCRdb keeps one entry per CDR3 protein, without DNA. The sample is made up of 300,000 to 450,000 distinct CDR3 sequences, and the top ten hold 5.2% of it. The source material was blood T cells: a sorted CD56 or NKG2C T cell subset, CD4+ or CD8+ T cells, or bulk PBMC T cells (not recorded which). These receptors were obtained from a man between 18 and 69 years old in good health.

The chain employs TRBV6-2 or TRBV6-3 and TRBJ2-5; TCRdb's assignment of TRBD1 cannot be checked, as there is no DNA. Per the germline V gene, CDR1 is MNHEY and CDR2 is SVGEGT. CDR3 size: 16 residues. CDR3 loop: CASSYPRGQVRETQYF.

J is TRBJ2-3 and V is TRBV19; TCRdb calls TRBD2, which cannot be checked without DNA. The CDR3 length is 17 residues. Germline CDR1 is LNHDA and CDR2 is SQIVND (reference sequence). The CDR3 here is CASSTPPGLGSTDTQYF.

This chain joins TRBV18 and TRBJ2-7; the TCRdb D gene call, TRBD1, has no DNA to confirm it. The CDR3 contains 15 residues. Germline CDR1 KGHSH, CDR2 LQKENI. CDR3 protein: CASSPGDTGSYEQYF.

CDR3: CATSRDREMNTEAFF. The chain has TRBV15 and TRBJ1-1. The CDR3 is made up of 15 amino acids. The germline CDR1 and CDR2 sequences are LNHNV and YYDKDF (reference sequence). Supplemented by reference TRBV15 and TRBJ1-1, the full variable domain reads DAMVIQNPRYQVTQFGKPVTLSCSQTLNHNVMYWYQQKSSQAPKLLFHYYDKDFNNEADTPDNFQSRRPNTSFCFLDIRSPGLGDTAMYLCATSRDREMNTEAFFGQGTRLTVV.

This rearrangement joins TRBV7-8 to TRBJ2-5; TCRdb outputs TRBD1, but without DNA this stays unchecked. Per the germline V gene, CDR1 is SGHVS and CDR2 is FQNEAQ. The CDR3 covers 14 residues. The CDR3 loop is CASSVDRARETQYF.

This chain links TRBV20-1 with TRBJ2-4. The CDR3 totals 18 residues. Per the germline V gene, CDR1 is DFQATT and CDR2 is SNEGSKA (reference sequence). The CDR3 here is CSARELARTYQAKNIQYF.

J is TRBJ1-2 and V is TRBV27; lacking DNA, the TRBD1 call made by TCRdb goes unchecked. The CDR3 has 15 residues. Germline V CDR1 and CDR2: MNHEY, SMNVEV (reference sequence). The CDR3 protein is CASSFRGQGAGGYTF.

The chain employs TRBV6-1 and TRBJ2-1; TCRdb picks TRBD1, but there is no DNA to check that call. Germline CDR1 MNHNS, CDR2 SASEGT. The CDR3 loop spans 14 amino acids. This chain's CDR3 is CASSENRGLNEQFF.

V gene TRBV7-3 combines with J gene TRBJ1-2; TCRdb picks TRBD1, but there is no DNA to check that call. Germline V gene sequence: CDR1 SGHTA, CDR2 FQGTGA. The CDR3 spans 21 residues. CDR3 protein: CASSPAVELRGPRINNYGYTF. Looking up the rest from reference TRBV7-3 and TRBJ1-2 gives the full variable domain: GAGVSQTPSNKVTEKGKYVELRCDPISGHTALYWYRQSLGQGPEFLIYFQGTGAADDSGLPNDRFFAVRPEGSVSTLKIQRTERGDSAVYLCASSPAVELRGPRINNYGYTFGSGTRLTVV.

This chain links TRBV18 with TRBJ2-4; the TCRdb D gene call, TRBD1, has no DNA to confirm it. The CDR3 totals 15 residues. Germline-derived CDR1 and CDR2 are KGHSH and LQKENI. This CDR3 is CASSPLGETKNIQYF.

The J gene is TRBJ2-5, the V gene TRBV10-3; TCRdb's D call, TRBD1, is unchecked because there is no DNA. The CDR3 runs 14 residues. Germline CDR1 and CDR2: ENHRY and SYGVKD. CDR3: CAISEGTVEETQYF.

CDR3 loop: CASSVDRFEAFF. The genes are TRBV5-5 and TRBJ1-1. Germline-derived CDR1 and CDR2 are SGHKS and YYEKEE (reference sequence). CDR3 size: 12 residues.

The chain recombines TRBV7-9 with TRBJ2-5; TCRdb's D call of TRBD1 is untestable without DNA. Germline V gene sequence: CDR1 SEHNR, CDR2 FQNEAQ (reference sequence). The CDR3 loop spans 15 amino acids. The CDR3 is CASSERWDSRRTQYF.